These T cell receptor beta chains were read from a single sample in a study of beta chain features in type 1 diabetes. Sequencing used immunoSEQ multiplex PCR; TCRdb keeps in-frame clones, though not all of them. The sample lists 500,000 to 800,000 clones, around 12% occurring once. Specimen: naive CD4+ T cells from blood. These TCRs come from a man aged 30 to 45 with type 1 diabetes. Each CDR3 is given with its conserved first and last residue. The D gene is left open where the match is weak. For some rows the clone size is stated as once, few or many, or as a class when expanded; others skip it.

clone size	V gene	D gene	J gene	CDR3 protein	CDR3 DNA
few	TRBV10-2	.	TRBJ2-1	CASSESVRGPSYNEQFF	TGCGCCAGCAGTGAGTCTGTCCGGGGACCCTCCTACAATGAGCAGTTCTTC
.	TRBV30	.	TRBJ1-4	CAWSTGFTTNEKLFF	TGTGCCTGGTCTACAGGGTTTACAACTAATGAAAAACTGTTTTTT
few	TRBV23-1	TRBD1	TRBJ2-1	CASSQSEGGENNEQFF	TGCGCCAGCAGTCAATCAGAAGGGGGCGAAAACAATGAGCAGTTCTTC
.	TRBV29-1	.	TRBJ1-3	CSVGHTGINTIYF	TGCAGCGTCGGCCACACAGGGATCAACACCATATATTTT
.	TRBV9	TRBD1	TRBJ2-1	CASSVGGQGSNEQFF	TGTGCCAGCAGCGTAGGAGGACAGGGCAGTAATGAGCAGTTCTTC
.	TRBV9	.	TRBJ1-2	CASSLDSLSNDGYTF	TGTGCCAGCAGCCTGGACAGTTTATCCAACGATGGCTACACCTTC
few	TRBV28	.	TRBJ2-7	CASSLPDGTYEQYF	TGTGCCAGCAGTTTGCCGGACGGAACCTACGAGCAGTACTTC
few	TRBV7-8	TRBD2	TRBJ2-3	CASSPLAGAHPVTDTQYF	TGTGCCAGCAGCCCACTAGCGGGGGCGCATCCCGTCACAGATACGCAGTATTTT
.	TRBV9	.	TRBJ2-3	CASSARTGSTDTQYF	TGTGCCAGCAGCGCACGGACCGGTAGCACAGATACGCAGTATTTT
few	TRBV6-1	TRBD1	TRBJ2-3	CASRTGQGVADTQYF	TGTGCCAGCAGAACGGGACAGGGGGTCGCAGATACGCAGTATTTT
few	TRBV7-2	.	TRBJ2-3	CASSLASAQGTDTQYF	TGTGCCAGCAGCTTAGCGTCCGCGCAGGGCACAGATACGCAGTATTTT
.	TRBV18	TRBD1	TRBJ2-5	CASSPGTEETQYF	TGTGCCAGCTCACCTGGGACAGAAGAGACCCAGTACTTC
few	TRBV4-1	TRBD1	TRBJ1-1	CASSPFDRANSMNTEAFF	TGCGCCAGCAGCCCCTTCGACAGGGCTAATTCAATGAACACTGAAGCTTTCTTT
few	TRBV7-2	TRBD1	TRBJ1-5	CASTTGVQPQHF	TGTGCCAGCACCACAGGGGTCCAGCCCCAGCATTTT